Only a few counts were recorded for the clone carrying this T cell receptor (beta chain). This specimen comes from a study of cytomegalovirus exposure and HLA in healthy donors. Both 60 Vbeta primers and 13 Jbeta primers went into the PCR. The method was immunoSEQ multiplex PCR; TCRdb's version includes in-frame clones alone and lacks a portion of them. The data show about 240,000 clones, 85% seen once. At the time of sampling, donors were nominally healthy, though unrecorded immune exposures were likely. The ends were cut back, 4 bases at V and 5 bases at J, with 15 bases in the middle. CDR1 and CDR2 (germline): SNHLY, FYNNEI. CDR3 size: 14 residues.

The sequence was obtained from a girl aged 2-10 years in good health and CMV-seronegative. Input material: PBMCs. The gene calls are TRBV2 and TRBJ2-7, with D perhaps TRBD2 (6 bases). Written as DNA, the CDR3 is TGTGCCAGCAGTGGGGTCACTAGCCGTCACGAGCAGTACTTC. It codes for CASSGVTSRHEQYF.